This TCR beta chain derives from a study of radiation and T cells in renal cell carcinoma. Study-level background: Nephrectomy followed 15 Gy stereotactic body radiation by 4 weeks. General study results and limits: Top tumor clonotypes rose in blood 2 weeks post-radiation, then contracted.

Data came from immunoSEQ multiplex PCR; TCRdb stores just in-frame clones and leaves some out. The sample has 150,000 or so clones, about 88% seen once. Regarding this clone: Antigen specificity is unknown.

Germline assignment: CDR1 SGHRS and CDR2 YFSETQ. This CDR3 region has 16 residues. V lost 2 bases, J lost 4 bases, and 4 bases stayed unmatched. Time point defined: baseline pretreatment blood. Treatment indicated: 15 Gy SBRT to primary tumor, nephrectomy 4 weeks later. Blood was sampled at baseline, 2 weeks and 4 weeks after SBRT. The clonotype originates from a woman between 65 and 79 years old with renal cell carcinoma. This chain connects TRBV5-1 to TRBJ2-2; 11 bases agree with TRBD2. Sequencing used blood, obtained from a patient whose treatment included radiotherapy and nephrectomy. This CDR3 reads CASSLTSGGFTGELFF. In nucleotides, the CDR3 is TGCGCCAGCAGCTTAACTAGCGGGGGATTCACCGGGGAGCTGTTTTTT.